This passage covers 21 T cell receptor beta chains from one sample sequenced in a study of CD8 T cells in ankylosing spondylitis. In TCRdb, the 5' RACE reads were re-called with MiXCR into one record per CDR3 protein. The sample lists more than 25,000 distinct CDR3 sequences; 12% to 15% were seen once. Sequenced input: blood. These receptors were obtained from a male donor with ankylosing spondylitis or in good health (not recorded which).

The genes are TRBV7-2 and TRBJ1-2; no reliable D call. The V end lost 5 bases, the J end lost 2 bases, and 15 bases lay between the germline ends. The germline V gene has CDR1 SGHTA and CDR2 FQGNSA. There are 15 residues in the CDR3. CDR3 residues: CASSPRTGGNYGYTF. Here the CDR3 DNA reads TGTGCCAGCAGCCCTAGGACGGGAGGGAACTATGGCTACACCTTC.

This clonotype was detected a few times. This chain links TRBV10-3 with TRBJ2-1; D unclear. The CDR3 runs 12 residues. V was pared by 5 bases and J by 8 bases, with 10 bases between. In germline, CDR1 is ENHRY, CDR2 SYGVKD. The CDR3 reads CAISRQVDEQFF. The DNA for the CDR3 is TGTGCCATCAGTCGTCAAGTGGATGAGCAGTTCTTC.

This clonotype was observed a handful of times. The genes are TRBV7-9 and TRBJ2-5, with D tentatively TRBD2 (5 bases). The CDR3 spans 15 residues. Germline V gene data show CDR1 as SEHNR and CDR2 as FQNEAQ (reference sequence). Trimming took 1 base from V and 1 from J, leaving 10 bases between them. Here the CDR3 DNA reads TGTGCCAGCAGCTTAGTGGGTAGCGCCCAAGAGACCCAGTACTTC. As protein: CASSLVGSAQETQYF.

The chain combines TRBV7-9 with TRBJ1-1; tentatively, D is TRBD1 (5 bases). The CDR3 length is 14 residues. V lost 1 base and J lost 5, with 11 bases in between. The germline gives CDR1 SEHNR, CDR2 FQNEAQ (reference sequence). The CDR3 DNA is TGTGCCAGCAGCTTAGAAGGGTCAGGGACTGAAGCTTTCTTT. Translation: CASSLEGSGTEAFF.

This sequence joins TRBV7-6 and TRBJ2-1; no definite D call. The CDR3 is 11 amino acids. Germline V CDR1 and CDR2: SGHVS, FNYEAQ. The V end was cut by 5 bases, the J end by 5 bases, with 4 bases between. This CDR3 reads CASSINNEQFF. CDR3 nucleotides: TGTGCCAGCAGCATAAACAATGAGCAGTTCTTC.

A few counts support this clonotype. The chain joins TRBV14 to TRBJ1-3; D perhaps matches TRBD1 (5 bases). Per germline, CDR1 SGHDN and CDR2 FVKESK. The CDR3 loop spans 17 amino acids. Trimming cost V 4 bases and J 1 base, with 17 bases left between them. CDR3: CASSPRRGDSSGNTIYF. CDR3 bases: TGTGCCAGCAGCCCAAGACGAGGGGACTCTTCTGGAAACACCATATATTTT.

This clonotype turned up a few times. This chain uses TRBV5-1 with TRBJ2-1, with 11 bases lining up with TRBD2. Germline loops: CDR1 SGHRS, CDR2 YFSETQ. Germline trimming cut 1 base from V and 4 bases from J; bases unmatched to any gene: 4. The CDR3 is 16 residues long. CDR3: CASSLIGTSGYNEQFF. Written as DNA, the CDR3 is TGCGCCAGCAGCTTGATCGGGACTAGCGGATACAATGAGCAGTTCTTC.

This clonotype was seen a handful of times. The chain couples TRBV6-5 to TRBJ2-7; tentative D call: TRBD2 (6 bases). The CDR3 loop spans 17 amino acids. CDR1 MNHEY and CDR2 SVGAGI come from the germline V gene. V shed 2 bases and J shed 6 bases, with 23 bases lying between them. The CDR3 sequence is CASSYTSIRTGDPEQYF. As DNA, the CDR3 is TGTGCCAGCAGTTACACCAGTATACGAACGGGAGACCCCGAGCAGTACTTC.

This clonotype was seen many times. The chain employs TRBV5-1 and TRBJ2-2; tentative D call: TRBD1 (5 bases). This CDR3 is built from 13 residues. Trimming took 3 bases from V and 4 from J, leaving 7 bases between them. Per germline, CDR1 SGHRS and CDR2 YFSETQ. DNA of the CDR3: TGCGCCAGCAGCTACGACAGCACCGGGGAGCTGTTTTTT. This translates into CASSYDSTGELFF.

The sample holds a few counts of this clonotype. This chain joins TRBV2 and TRBJ1-4; D is ambiguous. V was pared by 7 bases and J by 3 bases, with 9 bases between. Per the germline V gene, CDR1 is SNHLY and CDR2 is FYNNEI. CDR3 size: 13 residues. The CDR3, as DNA: TGTGCCAGCAAGTACCAGGCTAATGAAAAACTGTTTTTT. Encoded protein: CASKYQANEKLFF.

This clonotype occurred a few times. The chain employs TRBV7-2 and TRBJ2-2; D gene ambiguous. Germline CDR1 is SGHTA and CDR2 is FQGNSA. The CDR3 sequence is 15 residues long. The V end lost 5 bases, the J end lost 1 base, and 11 bases lay between the germline ends. The CDR3 nucleotides are TGTGCCAGCAGCCCCCACCCGGGGAACACCGGGGAGCTGTTTTTT. Translating it yields CASSPHPGNTGELFF. Together with reference TRBV7-2 and TRBJ2-2, the CDR3 gives the full variable domain: GAGVSQSPSNKVTEKGKDVELRCDPISGHTALYWYRQSLGQGLEFLIYFQGNSAPDKSGLPSDRFSAERTGGSVSTLTIQRTQQEDSAVYLCASSPHPGNTGELFFGEGSRLTVL.

This clonotype came up a few times. The chain combines TRBV29-1 with TRBJ1-1; 7 nucleotides agree with TRBD1. This CDR3 region has 13 residues. J gave up 0 bases and V 7 bases, and 5 bases lay outside the gene matches. In germline, CDR1 is SQVTM, CDR2 ANQGSEA. The CDR3 here is CSARGQLNTEAFF. The CDR3 coding sequence is TGCAGCGCCAGGGGACAGTTGAACACTGAAGCTTTCTTT.

The V call is TRBV28, the J call TRBJ1-4; tentatively, D is TRBD1 (5 bases). V was clipped by 2 bases and J by 11 bases, with 12 bases between them. Germline CDR1 MDHEN, CDR2 SYDVKM. This CDR3 contains 13 residues. CDR3 nucleotide sequence: TGTGCCAGCAGTTTAAGGGGAGTCGGCAAACTGTTTTTT. Protein product: CASSLRGVGKLFF.

A few counts support this clonotype. The CDR3, as DNA: TGTGCCAGCAGCTTAAACGCGGGAGCAGATACGCAGTATTTT. This sequence encodes CASSLNAGADTQYF. This chain joins TRBV7-3 and TRBJ2-3, with 7 bases fitting TRBD2. From germline, CDR1 is SGHTA and CDR2 FQGTGA. CDR3 length: 14 amino acids. With V trimmed by 1 base and J by 4 bases, 2 bases remained unmatched.

This clonotype was seen a handful of times. The chain uses TRBV5-5 and TRBJ2-2, with 12 positions matching TRBD2. Looked up from germline, CDR1 is SGHKS and CDR2 is YYEKEE (reference sequence). CDR3 length: 15 amino acids. V lost 4 bases to trimming and J lost 7 bases; unmatched junction nucleotides: 5. The CDR3 is CASSPTSGRIGELFF. The CDR3 DNA follows: TGTGCCAGCAGCCCTACTAGCGGGAGGATCGGGGAGCTGTTTTTT.

V and J are TRBV28 and TRBJ2-2; a weak D match, TRBD1 (5 bases). The germline V and J ends were trimmed by 7 bases and 5 bases, with 14 bases remaining between them. Germline loops: CDR1 MDHEN, CDR2 SYDVKM. The CDR3 runs to 14 residues. The DNA for the CDR3 is TGTGCCAGCAACCCGCAGGGTAATACCGGGGAGCTGTTTTTT. Amino acid sequence: CASNPQGNTGELFF.

The CDR3 region is CASSFLGLDGYTF. The DNA of the CDR3 is TGTGCCAGCAGTTTTCTCGGGTTGGATGGCTACACCTTC. This chain connects TRBV28 to TRBJ1-2, with unresolved D. Trimming took off 3 bases at V and 6 bases at J, with 11 bases between the two ends. Germline assignment: CDR1 MDHEN and CDR2 SYDVKM. The CDR3 loop spans 13 amino acids.

The CDR3 here is CSADRQGGTEAFF. The CDR3, as DNA: TGCAGCGCTGACAGACAGGGAGGTACTGAAGCTTTCTTT. The rearrangement uses TRBV29-1 and TRBJ1-1; 7 bases line up with TRBD1. V lost 7 bases to trimming and J lost 5 bases; unmatched junction nucleotides: 10. The germline V gene encodes CDR1 SQVTM and CDR2 ANQGSEA. This CDR3 comprises 13 residues.

This clonotype appeared many times. This chain uses TRBV5-1 with TRBJ2-1, with D uncertain. Germline loops: CDR1 SGHRS, CDR2 YFSETQ. CDR3 length: 15 amino acids. Trimming took 0 bases from V and 3 from J, leaving 10 bases between them. CDR3 region: CASSLEDPFYNEQFF. CDR3 in DNA: TGCGCCAGCAGCTTGGAGGACCCCTTCTACAATGAGCAGTTCTTC.

The CDR3 region has the DNA TGTGCCAGCAGCCCACCGACAGGGATGGGCACTGAAGCTTTCTTT. Protein: CASSPPTGMGTEAFF. This chain links TRBV5-6 with TRBJ1-1, with 7 positions matching TRBD1. The CDR3 runs 15 residues. J lost 4 bases, V lost 4 bases, and 10 bases had no gene match. Germline lookup yields CDR1 SGHDT and CDR2 YYEEEE.

The chain employs TRBV5-1 and TRBJ2-1, with D hard to call. Germline V gene lookup returns CDR1 SGHRS and CDR2 YFSETQ. Trimming shortened V by 0 bases and J by 6 bases, and 16 bases separated the two germline ends. The CDR3 sequence is 16 residues long. The CDR3 region is CASSLGEPRSGNEQFF. DNA for the CDR3: TGCGCCAGCAGCTTGGGGGAACCCCGTTCAGGCAATGAGCAGTTCTTC.